This T cell receptor (beta chain) came from a study of blood T cell repertoires in COVID-19. This CDR3 has 13 amino acids. The V end lost 6 bases, the J end lost 6 bases, and 14 bases lay between the germline ends. This table comes from immunoSEQ multiplex PCR, and its TCRdb copy is limited to in-frame clones, with some not included. Counted here are some 27,000 clones, roughly 84% occurring once; the ten biggest clones make up roughly 14%. The chain carries TRBV12-3 or TRBV12-4 and TRBJ1-2; possible D gene TRBD1, 5 bases. The specimen sequenced was peripheral blood. The sequence came from a human donor in a cohort sampled during active COVID-19. The donor label of this sample is uncertain. This CDR3 reads CASSRGAYDGYTF. CDR3 nucleotide sequence: TGTGCCAGCAGCCGCGGGGCCTACGATGGCTACACCTTC.